Sequencing of this TCR beta chain was carried out in a study of early stage breast cancer tumors. Whole-study context: About 70% of the 16 invasive tumors were ER+, PR+ and HER2-. Among roughly 12 ER+/PR+/HER2- tumors, eight were ductal, four lobular.

The table came from immunoSEQ multiplex PCR; TCRdb's copy has only in-frame clones and leaves some out. The data contain approximately 54,000 clones, about 77% of them seen just once; the ten biggest clones take up 3.4%. Germline V CDR1 and CDR2: ENHRY, SYGVKD. The CDR3 totals 14 residues. V lost 6 bases and J 3 bases, leaving 13 bases between the germline ends. The chain recombines TRBV10-3 with TRBJ2-3; D is uncertain. This TCR came from a person aged 40 to 49 with breast cancer. Sequenced input: blood. For the CDR3, the DNA is TGTGCCATCAGATCCTGGAATTCGACAGATACGCAGTATTTT. It encodes CAIRSWNSTDTQYF.